These T cell receptor beta chains were read from a single sample in a study of cytomegalovirus exposure and HLA in healthy donors. The table came from immunoSEQ multiplex PCR; TCRdb's copy has only in-frame clones and leaves some out. The sample gives 95,000 to 110,000 clones, over 75% of which show up once; 4% to 5% is in the top ten. Sequencing was done on a sample of PBMCs. The source of these receptors is a male donor in good health and CMV-seronegative. Both conserved end residues are trimmed from each CDR3.

>TRBV9
ASSLDSGGYNEQF
>TRBV27
ASSFSSGYTDTQY
>TRBV4-1
ASSQVSHGAGGLYEQF
>TRBV5-1
ASRVGEDTQY
>TRBV7-9
ASSLVQEDGYT
>TRBV15
ATSRPGGLYEQY
>TRBV29-1
SVGKGGRYEQY
>TRBV4-1
ASSQDRAGGRPQH
>TRBV7-9
SSSTYRAVSGNTIY
>TRBV10-3
AISAQGAGNTIY
>TRBV7-6
ASSLIGGSEAF